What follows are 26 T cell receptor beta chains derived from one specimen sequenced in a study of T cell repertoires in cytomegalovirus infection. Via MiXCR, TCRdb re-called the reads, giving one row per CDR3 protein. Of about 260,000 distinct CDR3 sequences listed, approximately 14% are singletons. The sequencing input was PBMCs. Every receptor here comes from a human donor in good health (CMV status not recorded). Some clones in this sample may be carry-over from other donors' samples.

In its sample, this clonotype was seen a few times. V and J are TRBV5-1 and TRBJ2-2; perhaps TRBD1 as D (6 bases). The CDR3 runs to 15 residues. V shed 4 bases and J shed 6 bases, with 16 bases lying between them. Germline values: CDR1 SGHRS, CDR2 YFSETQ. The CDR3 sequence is CASSPGTLRAGELFF. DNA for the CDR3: TGCGCCAGCAGCCCGGGGACATTAAGGGCCGGGGAGCTGTTTTTT.

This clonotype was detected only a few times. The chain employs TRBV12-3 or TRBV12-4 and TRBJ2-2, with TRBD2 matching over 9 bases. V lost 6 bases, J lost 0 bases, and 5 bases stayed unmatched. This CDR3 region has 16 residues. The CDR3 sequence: CASSFRLAANTGELFF. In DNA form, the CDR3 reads TGTGCCAGCAGCTTCCGACTAGCGGCGAACACCGGGGAGCTGTTTTTT.

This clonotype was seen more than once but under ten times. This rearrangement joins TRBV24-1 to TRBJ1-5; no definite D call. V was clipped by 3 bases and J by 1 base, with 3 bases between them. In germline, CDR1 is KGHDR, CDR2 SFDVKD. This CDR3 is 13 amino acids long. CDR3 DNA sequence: TGTGCCACCAGTGATAGAAGCAATCAGCCCCAGCATTTT. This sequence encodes CATSDRSNQPQHF.

This chain's CDR3 is CASTLTQGWTNVLTF. The CDR3 nucleotides read TGTGCCAGTACCCTCACCCAGGGGTGGACCAACGTCCTGACTTTC. The J gene is TRBJ2-6, the V gene TRBV19; D is perhaps TRBD1 (6 bases). The CDR3 totals 15 residues. In germline, CDR1 is LNHDA, CDR2 SQIVND (reference sequence). V dropped 7 bases and J dropped 8 bases, with 18 bases sitting between them.

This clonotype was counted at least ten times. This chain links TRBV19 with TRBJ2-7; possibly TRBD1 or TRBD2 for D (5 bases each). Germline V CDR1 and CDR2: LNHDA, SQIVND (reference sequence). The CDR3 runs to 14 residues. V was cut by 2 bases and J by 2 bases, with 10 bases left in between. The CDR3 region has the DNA TGTGCCAGTAGTATACGGGACGGAGCCTACGAGCAGTACTTC. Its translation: CASSIRDGAYEQYF.

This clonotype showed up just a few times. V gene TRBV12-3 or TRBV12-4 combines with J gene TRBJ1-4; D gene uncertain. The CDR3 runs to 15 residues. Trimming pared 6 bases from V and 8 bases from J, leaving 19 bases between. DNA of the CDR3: TGTGCCAGCAGCTGGCGGTCCGGGAATCTCGAAAAACTGTTTTTT. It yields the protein CASSWRSGNLEKLFF.

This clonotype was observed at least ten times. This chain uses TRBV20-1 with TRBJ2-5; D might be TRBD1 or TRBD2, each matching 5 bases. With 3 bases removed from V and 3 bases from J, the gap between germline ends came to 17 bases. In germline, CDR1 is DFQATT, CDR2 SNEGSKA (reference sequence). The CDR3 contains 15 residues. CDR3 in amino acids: CSARAPGLTKETQYF. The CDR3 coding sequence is TGCAGTGCTAGGGCCCCGGGGCTGACGAAAGAGACCCAGTACTTC.

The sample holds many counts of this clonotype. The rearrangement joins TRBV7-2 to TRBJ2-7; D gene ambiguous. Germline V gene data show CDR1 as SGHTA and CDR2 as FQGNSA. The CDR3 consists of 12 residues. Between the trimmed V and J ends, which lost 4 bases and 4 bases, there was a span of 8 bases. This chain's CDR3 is CASSSTRYEQYF. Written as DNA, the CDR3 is TGTGCCAGCAGCTCGACGAGGTACGAGCAGTACTTC.

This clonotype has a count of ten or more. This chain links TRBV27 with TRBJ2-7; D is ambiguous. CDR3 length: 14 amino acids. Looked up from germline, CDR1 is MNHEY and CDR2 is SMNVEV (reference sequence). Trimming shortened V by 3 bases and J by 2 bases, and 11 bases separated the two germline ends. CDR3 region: CASSFRAGTYEQYF. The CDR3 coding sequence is TGTGCCAGCAGTTTCCGGGCTGGCACCTACGAGCAGTACTTC.

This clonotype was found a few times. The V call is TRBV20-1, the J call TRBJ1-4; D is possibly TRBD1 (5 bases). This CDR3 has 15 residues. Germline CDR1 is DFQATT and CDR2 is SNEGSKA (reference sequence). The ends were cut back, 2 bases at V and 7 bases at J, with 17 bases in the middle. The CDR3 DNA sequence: TGCAGTGCTAGACCCATAGTGGGGGGGAGTGAAAAACTGTTTTTT. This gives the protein CSARPIVGGSEKLFF.

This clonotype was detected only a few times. In DNA form, the CDR3 reads TGCGCCAGTGGACGGACTAGGGGCTACGAGCAGTACTTC. Amino acid sequence: CASGRTRGYEQYF. The gene calls are TRBV4-1 and TRBJ2-7; 7 nucleotides line up with TRBD2. V gave up 9 bases and J gave up 3 bases; unmatched junction bases: 8. The CDR3 is made up of 13 amino acids. Germline values: CDR1 MGHRA, CDR2 YSYEKL.

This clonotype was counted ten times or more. CDR3 sequence reads: CASTPGQNYGYTF. CDR3 sequence (DNA): TGTGCCAGCACTCCGGGACAAAACTATGGCTACACCTTC. V usage is TRBV6-1 and J usage is TRBJ1-2, with a possible D match to TRBD1 (6 bases). Looked up from germline, CDR1 is MNHNS and CDR2 is SASEGT. Trimming stripped 7 bases from V and 2 bases from J, with 11 bases between. The CDR3 is 13 residues long.

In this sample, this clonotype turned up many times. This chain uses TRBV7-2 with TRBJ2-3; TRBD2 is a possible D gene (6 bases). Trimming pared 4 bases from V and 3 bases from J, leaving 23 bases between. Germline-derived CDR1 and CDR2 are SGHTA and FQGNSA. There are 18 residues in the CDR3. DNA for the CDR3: TGTGCCAGCAGCTCATCCGCCCGTTTTACGCGGGGTACAGATACGCAGTATTTT. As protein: CASSSSARFTRGTDTQYF.

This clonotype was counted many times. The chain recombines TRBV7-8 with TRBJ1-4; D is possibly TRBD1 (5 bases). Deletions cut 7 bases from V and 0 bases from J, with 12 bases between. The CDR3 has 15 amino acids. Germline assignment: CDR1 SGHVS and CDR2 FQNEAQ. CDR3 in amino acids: CASNDSPATNEKLFF. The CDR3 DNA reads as TGTGCCAGCAACGACAGCCCCGCAACTAATGAAAAACTGTTTTTT.

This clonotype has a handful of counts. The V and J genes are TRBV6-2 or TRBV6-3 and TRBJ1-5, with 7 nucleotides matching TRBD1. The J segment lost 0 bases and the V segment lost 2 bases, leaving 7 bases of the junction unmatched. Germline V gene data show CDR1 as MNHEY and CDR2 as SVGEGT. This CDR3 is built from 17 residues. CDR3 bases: TGTGCCAGCAGTTACACCGGACAGGACTATAGCAATCAGCCCCAGCATTTT. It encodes CASSYTGQDYSNQPQHF.

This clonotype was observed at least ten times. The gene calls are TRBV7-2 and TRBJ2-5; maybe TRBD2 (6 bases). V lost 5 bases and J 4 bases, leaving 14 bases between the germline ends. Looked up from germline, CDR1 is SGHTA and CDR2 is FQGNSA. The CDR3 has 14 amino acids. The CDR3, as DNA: TGTGCCAGCAGCCCTGGAGGGGCGGGAGAGACCCAGTACTTC. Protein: CASSPGGAGETQYF.

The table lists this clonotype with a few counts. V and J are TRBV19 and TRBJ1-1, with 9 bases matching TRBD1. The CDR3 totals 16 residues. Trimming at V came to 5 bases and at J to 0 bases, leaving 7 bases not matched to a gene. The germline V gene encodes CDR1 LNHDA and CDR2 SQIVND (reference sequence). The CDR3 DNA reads TGTGCCAGTAGTCCCCGGACAGGGGCACTGAACACTGAAGCTTTCTTT. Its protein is CASSPRTGALNTEAFF. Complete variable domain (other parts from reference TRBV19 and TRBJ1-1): DGGITQSPKYLFRKEGQNVTLSCEQNLNHDAMYWYRQDPGQGLRLIYYSQIVNDFQKGDIAEGYSVSREKKESFPLTVTSAQKNPTAFYLCASSPRTGALNTEAFFGQGTRLTVV.

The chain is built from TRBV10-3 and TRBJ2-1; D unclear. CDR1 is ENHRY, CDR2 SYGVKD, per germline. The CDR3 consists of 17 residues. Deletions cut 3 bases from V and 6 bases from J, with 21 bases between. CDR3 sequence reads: CAISESERVLIGNEQFF. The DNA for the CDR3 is TGTGCCATCAGTGAAAGTGAAAGGGTACTCATCGGCAATGAGCAGTTCTTC.

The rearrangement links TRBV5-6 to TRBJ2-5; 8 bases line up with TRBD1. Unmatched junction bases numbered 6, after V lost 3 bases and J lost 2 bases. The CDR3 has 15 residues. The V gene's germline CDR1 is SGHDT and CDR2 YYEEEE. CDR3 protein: CASSWGTGYQETQYF. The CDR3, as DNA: TGTGCCAGCAGCTGGGGGACAGGTTATCAAGAGACCCAGTACTTC. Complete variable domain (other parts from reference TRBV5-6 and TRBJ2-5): DAGVTQSPTHLIKTRGQQVTLRCSPKSGHDTVSWYQQALGQGPQFIFQYYEEEERQRGNFPDRFSGHQFPNYSSELNVNALLLGDSALYLCASSWGTGYQETQYFGPGTRLLVL.

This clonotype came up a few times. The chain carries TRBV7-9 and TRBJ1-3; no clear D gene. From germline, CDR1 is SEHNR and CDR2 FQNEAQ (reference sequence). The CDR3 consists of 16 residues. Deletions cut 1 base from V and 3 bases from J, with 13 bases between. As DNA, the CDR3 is TGTGCCAGCAGCTTAGACCCACCAAGAAGTGGAAACACCATATATTTT. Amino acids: CASSLDPPRSGNTIYF. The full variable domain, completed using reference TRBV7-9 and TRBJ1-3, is DTGVSQNPRHKITKRGQNVTFRCDPISEHNRLYWYRQTLGQGPEFLTYFQNEAQLEKSRLLSDRFSAERPKGSFSTLEIQRTEQGDSAMYLCASSLDPPRSGNTIYFGEGSWLTVV.

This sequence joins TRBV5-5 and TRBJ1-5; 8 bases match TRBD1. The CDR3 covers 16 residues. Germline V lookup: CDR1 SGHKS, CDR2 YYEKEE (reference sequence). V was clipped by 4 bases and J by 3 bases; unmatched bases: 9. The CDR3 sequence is CASSPVAGGTNQPQHF. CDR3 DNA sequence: TGTGCCAGCAGCCCTGTGGCAGGGGGCACCAATCAGCCCCAGCATTTT.

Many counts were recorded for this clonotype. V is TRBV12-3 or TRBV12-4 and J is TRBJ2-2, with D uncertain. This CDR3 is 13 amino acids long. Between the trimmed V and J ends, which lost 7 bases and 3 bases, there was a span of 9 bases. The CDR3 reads CASIKADTGELFF. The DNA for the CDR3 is TGTGCCAGCATTAAAGCCGACACCGGGGAGCTGTTTTTT.

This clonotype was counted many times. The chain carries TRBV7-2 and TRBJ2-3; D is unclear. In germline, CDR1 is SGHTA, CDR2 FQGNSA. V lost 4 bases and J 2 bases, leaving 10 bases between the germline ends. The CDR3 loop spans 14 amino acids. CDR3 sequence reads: CASSSQTFTDTQYF. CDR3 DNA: TGTGCCAGCAGCTCCCAGACTTTCACAGATACGCAGTATTTT.

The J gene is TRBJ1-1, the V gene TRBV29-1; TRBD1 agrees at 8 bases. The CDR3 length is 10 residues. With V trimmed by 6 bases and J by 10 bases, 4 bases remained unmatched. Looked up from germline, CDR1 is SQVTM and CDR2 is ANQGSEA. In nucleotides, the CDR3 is TGCAGCGTCGGTGGACAGGGAGCTTTCTTT. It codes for CSVGGQGAFF. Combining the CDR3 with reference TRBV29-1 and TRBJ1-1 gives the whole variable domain SAVISQKPSRDICQRGTSLTIQCQVDSQVTMMFWYRQQPGQSLTLIATANQGSEATYESGFVIDKFPISRPNLTFSTLTVSNMSPEDSSIYLCSVGGQGAFFGQGTRLTVV.

CDR3 bases: TGTGCCAGCAGCGTAGAAGCACCCGAGCAGTACTTC. This gives the protein CASSVEAPEQYF. The chain has TRBV9 and TRBJ2-7; unclear D gene. The CDR3 runs to 12 residues. Germline CDR1 reads SGDLS; CDR2 reads YYNGEE. Deletions cut 0 bases from V and 6 bases from J, with 7 bases between.

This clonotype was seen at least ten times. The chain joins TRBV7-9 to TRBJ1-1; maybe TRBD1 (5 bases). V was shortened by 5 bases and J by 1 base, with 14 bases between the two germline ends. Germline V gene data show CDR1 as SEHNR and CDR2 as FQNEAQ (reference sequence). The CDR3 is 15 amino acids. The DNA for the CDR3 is TGTGCCAGCAGCAATCTTCGGGGACGGAACACTGAAGCTTTCTTT. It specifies CASSNLRGRNTEAFF. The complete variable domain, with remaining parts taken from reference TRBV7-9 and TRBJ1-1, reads DTGVSQNPRHKITKRGQNVTFRCDPISEHNRLYWYRQTLGQGPEFLTYFQNEAQLEKSRLLSDRFSAERPKGSFSTLEIQRTEQGDSAMYLCASSNLRGRNTEAFFGQGTRLTVV.